This T cell receptor beta chain was observed in a study of T-cell reconstitution after alpha-beta-depleted transplantation in children. Using unique molecular identifiers, the investigators prepared the TCRbeta library. MiXCR was run by TCRdb on the PCR reads, yielding one entry per CDR3 protein. The data hold about 610,000 distinct CDR3 sequences, with about 10% observed a single time. Germline CDR1 DFQATT, CDR2 SNEGSKA (reference sequence). With 6 bases removed from V and 0 bases from J, the gap between germline ends came to 12 bases. The CDR3 runs 13 residues. This sequence was found in a human donor who donated a stem cell graft to a child with acute myeloid leukemia. This chain uses TRBV20-1 with TRBJ2-7; TRBD2 is a possible D gene (5 bases). Material: PBMCs from the stem cell graft donor, obtained from the stem cell graft. The CDR3 sequence is CSARHSASYEQYF. CDR3 sequence (DNA): TGCAGTGCGCGCCATAGCGCCTCCTACGAGCAGTACTTC.